This TCR beta chain was recovered during a study of shared clonotypes between healthy human individuals. In the study overall: Aged 18 to 49, the donors were two women and a few men. Findings of the study overall: In general, naive subsets displayed greater estimated richness than memory subsets did. Tissues were not sampled, only blood, and their repertoires likely differ. Some clonotypes were shared by all four sorted-subset donors, while others were not shared. The non-shared ones had lower generation probabilities than the shared ones.

TCRdb keeps only in-frame clones here, not all; method: immunoSEQ multiplex PCR. The profile shows 2 million to 2.5 million clones, around 90% of them singletons. For this clone: What it binds is not known.

The V gene lost 7 bases and the J gene lost 0 bases, with 22 bases spanning the gap. The CDR3 has 18 amino acids. Germline V gene data show CDR1 as LNHDA and CDR2 as SQIVND (reference sequence). The chain couples TRBV19 to TRBJ1-5, with D possibly being TRBD1 (6 bases). Input material: naive CD4+ T cells from PBMCs. Sample subset: CD45RA+ positively selected. The receptor's source is a man between 18 and 35 years old in good health. Some clones in this sample may be carry-over from other donors' samples. The CDR3 nucleotides read TGTGCCAGTAACATAAAGGGGGGGACGATTTTTAGCAATCAGCCCCAGCATTTT. Protein sequence: CASNIKGGTIFSNQPQHF.